The clone carrying this T cell receptor (beta chain) was seen a few times. The antigen is not known. The J segment lost 3 bases and the V segment lost 3 bases, leaving 7 bases of the junction unmatched. Per germline, CDR1 LNHNV and CDR2 YYDKDF (reference sequence). CDR3 length equals 16 residues. TCRdb ran MiXCR on the RT-PCR reads and lists one entry per CDR3 protein. The table records about 300,000 distinct CDR3 sequences, 21% of them present only once. The data stem from a study of response to subunit inactivated influenza vaccine. General study findings and limits: Authors suggested each seasonal influenza vaccination recruits few new T cells.

The V and J genes are TRBV15 and TRBJ2-7, with 11 bases identical to TRBD1. This clonotype originated in a man in his fifties or sixties who received an inactivated influenza vaccine. The starting material was PBMCs from blood, obtained less than 22 months after vaccination. The CDR3: CATSRGVGTGGYEQYF. In DNA, the CDR3 is TGTGCCACCAGCAGGGGCGTCGGGACAGGGGGCTACGAGCAGTACTTC.